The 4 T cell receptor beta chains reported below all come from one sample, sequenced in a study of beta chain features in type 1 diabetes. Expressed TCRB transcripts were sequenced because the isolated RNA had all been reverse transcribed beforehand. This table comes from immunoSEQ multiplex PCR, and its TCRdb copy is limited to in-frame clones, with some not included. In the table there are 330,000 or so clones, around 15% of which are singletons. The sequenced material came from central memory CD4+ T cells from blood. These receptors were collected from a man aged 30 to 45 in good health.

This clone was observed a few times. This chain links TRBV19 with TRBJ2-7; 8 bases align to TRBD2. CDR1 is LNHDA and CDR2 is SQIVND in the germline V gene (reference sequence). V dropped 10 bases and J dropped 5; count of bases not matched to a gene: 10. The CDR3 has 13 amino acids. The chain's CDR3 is CATRAAGEDEQYV. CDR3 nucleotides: TGTGCCACCCGAGCAGCGGGAGAAGACGAGCAGTACGTC.

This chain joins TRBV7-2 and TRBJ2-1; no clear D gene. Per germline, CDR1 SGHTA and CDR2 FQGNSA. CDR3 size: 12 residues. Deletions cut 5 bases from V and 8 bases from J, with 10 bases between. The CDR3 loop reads CASSPIGHEQFF. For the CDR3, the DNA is TGTGCCAGCAGCCCAATAGGCCATGAGCAGTTCTTC.

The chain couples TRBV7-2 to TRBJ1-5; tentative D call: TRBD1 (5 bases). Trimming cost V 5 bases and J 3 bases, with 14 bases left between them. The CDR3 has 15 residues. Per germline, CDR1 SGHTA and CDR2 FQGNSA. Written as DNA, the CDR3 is TGTGCCAGCAGCCCACGAGGGGAATACAATCAGCCCCAGCATTTT. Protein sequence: CASSPRGEYNQPQHF.

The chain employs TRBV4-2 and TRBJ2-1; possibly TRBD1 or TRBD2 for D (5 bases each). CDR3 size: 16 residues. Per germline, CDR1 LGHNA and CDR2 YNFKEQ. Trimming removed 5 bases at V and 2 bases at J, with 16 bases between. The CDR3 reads CASSREGDQTYNEQFF. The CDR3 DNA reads TGTGCCAGCAGCAGAGAAGGGGACCAGACCTACAATGAGCAGTTCTTC.